Presented here are 14 T cell receptor beta chains from one specimen sequenced in a study of T cells after yellow fever vaccination. TCRdb reprocessed the 5' RACE reads with MiXCR, giving one entry per CDR3 protein. The repertoire holds around 310,000 distinct CDR3 sequences, with 3.5% to 4.5% as singletons. This specimen consisted of PBMCs, obtained 15 days after the yellow fever booster vaccination. The receptors originated from a man younger than 35 who received the YFV17D yellow fever vaccine.

The V and J genes are TRBV27 and TRBJ2-6, with 11 bases fitting TRBD2. The J segment lost 1 base and the V segment lost 6 bases, leaving 8 bases of the junction unmatched. The CDR3 is 18 residues long. Germline assignment: CDR1 MNHEY and CDR2 SMNVEV (reference sequence). In nucleotides, the CDR3 is TGTGCCAGCAGCCCCCTGACTAGCGGGGCGTCTGGGGCCAACGTCCTGACTTTC. It encodes CASSPLTSGASGANVLTF.

This clonotype was observed a handful of times. The rearrangement joins TRBV5-1 to TRBJ2-7; TRBD2 aligns across 9 bases. V lost 2 bases, J lost 7 bases, and 4 bases stayed unmatched. This CDR3 has 13 amino acids. Germline V gene lookup returns CDR1 SGHRS and CDR2 YFSETQ. The CDR3 DNA sequence: TGCGCCAGCAGCTTCCGACTAGCGGAGGAGCAGTACGTC. Translation: CASSFRLAEEQYV.

The chain carries TRBV29-1 and TRBJ2-7, with D maybe TRBD2 (7 bases). V was pared by 6 bases and J by 12 bases, with 18 bases between. Germline assignment: CDR1 SQVTM and CDR2 ANQGSEA. This CDR3 is 11 amino acids long. CDR3 nucleotide sequence: TGCAGCGTGGGGGGGCCGTGGACTGCGTACGTC. Protein product: CSVGGPWTAYV.

This clonotype was counted ten times or more. The genes are TRBV4-1 and TRBJ2-1, with unresolved D. The length of the CDR3 is 14 residues. The V and J ends lost 1 base and 9 bases respectively, with 13 bases between them. CDR1 MGHRA and CDR2 YSYEKL come from the germline V gene. CDR3 nucleotide sequence: TGCGCCAGCAGCCAAGGCGGCGTCTCCGGTGAGCAGTTCTTC. This sequence encodes CASSQGGVSGEQFF.

This clonotype has at least ten counts. The chain employs TRBV12-3 or TRBV12-4 and TRBJ2-5; TRBD2 agrees at 8 bases. V gave up 4 bases and J gave up 5 bases; unmatched junction bases: 3. The CDR3 runs to 13 residues. The CDR3 DNA is TGTGCCAGCAGTTCGGGACTAGGCGAGACCCAGTACTTC. Its translation is CASSSGLGETQYF.

This clonotype was counted ten times or more. The genes are TRBV3-1 and TRBJ2-1, with 8 bases fitting TRBD2. This CDR3 spans 17 amino acids. The junction had 7 bases not matched to a gene; V was cut back by 3 bases and J by 0 bases. Germline CDR1 reads LGHDT; CDR2 reads YNNKEL (reference sequence). CDR3 protein: CASSQAGSGGSYNEQFF. The CDR3 coding sequence is TGTGCCAGCAGCCAGGCCGGCAGCGGGGGCTCCTACAATGAGCAGTTCTTC.

This clonotype occurred many times. The CDR3: CSAPYPSNYGYTF. Written as DNA, the CDR3 is TGCAGTGCCCCCTACCCGAGTAACTATGGCTACACCTTC. The chain carries TRBV20-1 and TRBJ1-2; no reliable D call. Germline V gene data show CDR1 as DFQATT and CDR2 as SNEGSKA (reference sequence). CDR3 length: 13 amino acids. Trimming stripped 6 bases from V and 1 base from J, with 12 bases between.

This clonotype was recorded many times. V and J are TRBV27 and TRBJ2-7; possibly TRBD2 for D (5 bases). The CDR3 contains 14 residues. Looked up from germline, CDR1 is MNHEY and CDR2 is SMNVEV (reference sequence). The V gene lost 10 bases and the J gene lost 0 bases, with 16 bases spanning the gap. CDR3 bases: TGTGCCACCCGGAAAGAGGGCCACTCCTACGAGCAGTACTTC. Translation gives CATRKEGHSYEQYF.

A few counts support this clonotype. The V gene is TRBV7-9, the J gene TRBJ2-7; D ambiguous. Germline assignment: CDR1 SEHNR and CDR2 FQNEAQ (reference sequence). The CDR3 runs to 15 residues. V dropped 5 bases and J dropped 5 bases, with 19 bases sitting between them. CDR3 coding DNA: TGTGCCAGCAGCCATTCTGCGTGGTTGGCTCACGAGCAGTACTTC. Translation: CASSHSAWLAHEQYF. The full variable domain, in which reference TRBV7-9 and TRBJ2-7 provide the parts outside the CDR3, is DTGVSQNPRHKITKRGQNVTFRCDPISEHNRLYWYRQTLGQGPEFLTYFQNEAQLEKSRLLSDRFSAERPKGSFSTLEIQRTEQGDSAMYLCASSHSAWLAHEQYFGPGTRLTVT.

This clonotype was observed a handful of times. CDR3 residues: CSARVLGQATNQPQHF. As DNA, the CDR3 is TGCAGTGCTAGAGTGCTAGGACAGGCGACCAATCAGCCCCAGCATTTT. The rearrangement joins TRBV20-1 to TRBJ1-5; 7 nucleotides align to TRBD1. The germline V gene encodes CDR1 DFQATT and CDR2 SNEGSKA (reference sequence). V was pared by 1 base and J by 3 bases, with 9 bases of the junction left unmatched. The CDR3 totals 16 residues.

The table lists this clonotype with a few counts. The gene calls are TRBV10-3 and TRBJ2-7, with D possibly matching TRBD2 (7 bases). The CDR3 covers 15 residues. V lost 9 bases and J 3 bases, leaving 21 bases between the germline ends. Germline V lookup: CDR1 ENHRY, CDR2 SYGVKD. This CDR3 reads CAIMTGGGGHYEQYF. CDR3 nucleotides: TGTGCCATTATGACCGGTGGCGGGGGACACTACGAGCAGTACTTC.

The CDR3 nucleotides are TGTGCCAGCAGCCAAAAACAACAGGGTGGTGAGCAGTTCTTC. This codes for CASSQKQQGGEQFF. The gene calls are TRBV3-1 and TRBJ2-1; D possibly corresponds to TRBD1 (6 bases). Trimming pared 2 bases from V and 9 bases from J, leaving 14 bases between. Germline V gene data show CDR1 as LGHDT and CDR2 as YNNKEL (reference sequence). This CDR3 comprises 14 residues.

This chain connects TRBV11-3 to TRBJ2-5; 8 bases agree with TRBD2. The V gene end was trimmed by 5 bases and the J gene end by 0 bases; junction bases not matched to a gene: 5. CDR3 size: 15 residues. Germline lookup yields CDR1 SGHNT and CDR2 YENEEA. The CDR3 is CASSRREGDQETQYF. The CDR3 DNA reads as TGTGCCAGCAGCCGTCGGGAGGGGGACCAAGAGACCCAGTACTTC.

Many counts were recorded for this clonotype. The V gene is TRBV12-3 or TRBV12-4, the J gene TRBJ1-5; D is perhaps TRBD1 (6 bases). The CDR3 length is 15 residues. V lost 2 bases to trimming and J lost 5 bases, with 13 bases between them. CDR3 sequence (DNA): TGTGCCAGCAGTTTATTGCCAGGGGTTGATCAGCCCCAGCATTTT. It is translated as CASSLLPGVDQPQHF.